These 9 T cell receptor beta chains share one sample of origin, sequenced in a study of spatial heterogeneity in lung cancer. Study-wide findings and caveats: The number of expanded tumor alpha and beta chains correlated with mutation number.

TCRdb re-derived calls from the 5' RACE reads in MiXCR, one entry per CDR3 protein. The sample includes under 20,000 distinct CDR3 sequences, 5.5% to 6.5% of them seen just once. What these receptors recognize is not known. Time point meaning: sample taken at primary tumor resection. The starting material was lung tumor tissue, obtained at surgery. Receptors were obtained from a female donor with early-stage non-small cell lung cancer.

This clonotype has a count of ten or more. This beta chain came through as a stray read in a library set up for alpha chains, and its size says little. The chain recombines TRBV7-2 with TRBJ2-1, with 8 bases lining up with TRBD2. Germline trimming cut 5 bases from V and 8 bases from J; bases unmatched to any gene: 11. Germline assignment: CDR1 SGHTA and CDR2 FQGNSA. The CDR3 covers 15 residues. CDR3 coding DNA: TGTGCCAGCAGCCCCCGGGAGGGGGGACGTTATGAGCAGTTCTTC. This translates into CASSPREGGRYEQFF.

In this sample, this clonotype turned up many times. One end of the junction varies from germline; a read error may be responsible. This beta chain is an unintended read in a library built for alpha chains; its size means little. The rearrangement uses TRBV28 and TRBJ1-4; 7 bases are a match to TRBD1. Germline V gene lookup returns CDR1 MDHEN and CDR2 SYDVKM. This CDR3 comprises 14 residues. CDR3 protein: CASGSGTAKEKLFF. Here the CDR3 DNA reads TGTGCCAGCGGTTCCGGGACAGCTAAAGAAAAACTGTTTTTT.

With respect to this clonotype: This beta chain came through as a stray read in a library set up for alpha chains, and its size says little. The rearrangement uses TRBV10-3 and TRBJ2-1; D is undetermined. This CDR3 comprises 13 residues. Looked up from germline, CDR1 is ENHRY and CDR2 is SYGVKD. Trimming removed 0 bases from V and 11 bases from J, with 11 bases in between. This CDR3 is CAISESDETKQFF. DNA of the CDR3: TGTGCCATCAGTGAGTCCGACGAGACGAAGCAGTTCTTC.

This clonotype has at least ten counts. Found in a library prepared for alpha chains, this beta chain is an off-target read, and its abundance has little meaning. CDR3 in DNA: TGTGCCAGCAGTGTTTTCAATGAGCAGTTCTTC. Translation: CASSVFNEQFF. This chain links TRBV2 with TRBJ2-1; D gene ambiguous. CDR1 SNHLY and CDR2 FYNNEI come from the germline V gene. The CDR3 length is 11 residues. The V end was cut by 4 bases, the J end by 6 bases, with 4 bases between.

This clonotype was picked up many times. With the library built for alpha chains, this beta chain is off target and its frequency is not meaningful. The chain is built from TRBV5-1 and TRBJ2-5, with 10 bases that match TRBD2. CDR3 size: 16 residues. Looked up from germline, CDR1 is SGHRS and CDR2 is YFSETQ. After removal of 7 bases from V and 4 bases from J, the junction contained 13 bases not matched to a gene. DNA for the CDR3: TGCGCCAGCGCCCGAAACGTAGCGGGAGGCAGAGAGACCCAGTACTTC. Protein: CASARNVAGGRETQYF.

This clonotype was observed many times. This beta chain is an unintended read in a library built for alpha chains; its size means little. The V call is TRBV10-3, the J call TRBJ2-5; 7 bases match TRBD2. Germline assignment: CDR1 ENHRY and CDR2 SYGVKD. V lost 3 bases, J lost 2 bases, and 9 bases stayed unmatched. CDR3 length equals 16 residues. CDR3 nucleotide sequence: TGTGCCATCAGTGATCTAACGGGAGGAAGGCAAGAGACCCAGTACTTC. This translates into CAISDLTGGRQETQYF.

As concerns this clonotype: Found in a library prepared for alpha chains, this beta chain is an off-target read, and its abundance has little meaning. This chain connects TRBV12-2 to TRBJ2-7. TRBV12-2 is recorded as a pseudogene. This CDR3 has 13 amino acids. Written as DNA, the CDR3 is TGTGCAAGTCGCCGCCACTACTCCTACGAGCAGTACTTC. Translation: CASRRHYSYEQYF.

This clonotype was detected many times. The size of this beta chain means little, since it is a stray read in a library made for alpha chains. The CDR3 loop reads CAISSQIYSTDTQYF. CDR3 bases: TGTGCCATCAGTTCACAGATATACAGCACAGATACGCAGTATTTT. The chain joins TRBV10-3 to TRBJ2-3; D remains unclear. V lost 5 bases, J lost 0 bases, and 12 bases lay in between. Germline CDR1 ENHRY, CDR2 SYGVKD. The CDR3 covers 15 residues.

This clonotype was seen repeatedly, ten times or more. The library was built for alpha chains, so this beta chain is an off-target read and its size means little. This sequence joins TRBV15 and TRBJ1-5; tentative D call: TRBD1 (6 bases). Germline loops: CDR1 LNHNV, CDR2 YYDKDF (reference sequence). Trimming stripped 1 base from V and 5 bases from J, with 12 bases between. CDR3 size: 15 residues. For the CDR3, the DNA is TGTGCCACCAGCAGAGGGGGGGCGGACTATCAGCCCCAGCATTTT. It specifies CATSRGGADYQPQHF.